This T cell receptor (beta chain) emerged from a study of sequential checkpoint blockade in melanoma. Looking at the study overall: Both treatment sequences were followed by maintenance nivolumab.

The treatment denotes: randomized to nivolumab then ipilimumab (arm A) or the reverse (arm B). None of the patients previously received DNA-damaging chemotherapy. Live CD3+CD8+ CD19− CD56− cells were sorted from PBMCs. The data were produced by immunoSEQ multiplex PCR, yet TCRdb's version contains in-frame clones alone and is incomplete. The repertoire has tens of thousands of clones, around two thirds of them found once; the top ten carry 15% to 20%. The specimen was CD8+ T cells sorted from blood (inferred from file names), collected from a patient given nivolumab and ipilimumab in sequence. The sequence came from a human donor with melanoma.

The CDR3 DNA sequence: TGTGCCAGCAGTTTAAGGGGGTACTCCTACAATGAGCAGTTCTTC. Residues: CASSLRGYSYNEQFF. The genes are TRBV28 and TRBJ2-1; the D gene is possibly TRBD1 (6 bases). Germline V gene lookup returns CDR1 MDHEN and CDR2 SYDVKM. V was cut by 2 bases and J by 0 bases, with 8 bases left in between. The CDR3 runs 15 residues.